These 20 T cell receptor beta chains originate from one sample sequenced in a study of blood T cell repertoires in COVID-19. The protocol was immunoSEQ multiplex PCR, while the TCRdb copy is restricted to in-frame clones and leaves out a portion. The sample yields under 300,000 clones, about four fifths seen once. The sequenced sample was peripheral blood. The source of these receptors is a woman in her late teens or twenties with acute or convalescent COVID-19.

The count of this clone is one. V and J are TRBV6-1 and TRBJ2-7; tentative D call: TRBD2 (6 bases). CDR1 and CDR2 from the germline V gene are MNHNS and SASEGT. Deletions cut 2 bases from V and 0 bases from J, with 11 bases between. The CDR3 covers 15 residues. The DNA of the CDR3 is TGTGCCAGCAGTGAAACGGGAGAAAGCTCCTACGAGCAGTACTTC. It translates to CASSETGESSYEQYF.

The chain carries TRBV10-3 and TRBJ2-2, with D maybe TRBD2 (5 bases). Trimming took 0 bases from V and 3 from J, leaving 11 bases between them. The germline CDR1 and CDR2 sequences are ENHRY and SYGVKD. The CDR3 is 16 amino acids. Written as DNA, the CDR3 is TGTGCCATCAGTGAGTCCATTCAGGAGGACACCGGGGAGCTGTTTTTT. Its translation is CAISESIQEDTGELFF.

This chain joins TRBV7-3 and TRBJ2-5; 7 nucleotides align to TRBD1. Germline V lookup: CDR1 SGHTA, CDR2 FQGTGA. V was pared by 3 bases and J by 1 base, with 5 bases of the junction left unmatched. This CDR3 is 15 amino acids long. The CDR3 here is CASSFSGGGQETQYF. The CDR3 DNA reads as TGTGCCAGCAGCTTTTCAGGGGGTGGCCAAGAGACCCAGTACTTC.

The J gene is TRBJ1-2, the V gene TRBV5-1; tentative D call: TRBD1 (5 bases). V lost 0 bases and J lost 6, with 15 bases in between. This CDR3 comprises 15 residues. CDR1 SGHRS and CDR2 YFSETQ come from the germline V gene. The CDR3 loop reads CASSLAMLPGDGYTF. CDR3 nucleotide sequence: TGCGCCAGCAGCTTGGCTATGCTCCCGGGGGATGGCTACACCTTC.

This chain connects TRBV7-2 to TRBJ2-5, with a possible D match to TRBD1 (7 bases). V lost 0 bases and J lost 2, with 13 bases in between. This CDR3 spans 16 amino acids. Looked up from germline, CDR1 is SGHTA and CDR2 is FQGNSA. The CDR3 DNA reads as TGTGCCAGCAGCTTAGCCAGACAGGGAGGTCAAGAGACCCAGTACTTC. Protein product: CASSLARQGGQETQYF.

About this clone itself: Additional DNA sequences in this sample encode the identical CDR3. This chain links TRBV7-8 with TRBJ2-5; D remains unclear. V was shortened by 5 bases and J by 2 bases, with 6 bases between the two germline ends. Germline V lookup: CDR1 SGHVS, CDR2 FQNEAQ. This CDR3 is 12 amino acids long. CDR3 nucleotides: TGTGCCAGCAGCCGTTCTCAAGAGACCCAGTACTTC. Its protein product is CASSRSQETQYF.

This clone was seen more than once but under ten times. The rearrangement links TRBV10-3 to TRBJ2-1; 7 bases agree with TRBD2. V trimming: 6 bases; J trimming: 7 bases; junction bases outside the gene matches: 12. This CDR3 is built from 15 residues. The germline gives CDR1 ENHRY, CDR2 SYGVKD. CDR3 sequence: CAISLTSEPGNEQFF. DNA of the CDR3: TGTGCCATCAGCCTCACTAGCGAACCAGGGAATGAGCAGTTCTTC.

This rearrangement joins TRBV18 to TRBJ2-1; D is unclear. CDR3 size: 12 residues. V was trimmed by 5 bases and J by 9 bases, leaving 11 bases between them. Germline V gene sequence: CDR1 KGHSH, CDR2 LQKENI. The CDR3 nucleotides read TGTGCCAGCTCAATACGACTGAGTGAGCAGTTCTTC. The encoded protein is CASSIRLSEQFF.

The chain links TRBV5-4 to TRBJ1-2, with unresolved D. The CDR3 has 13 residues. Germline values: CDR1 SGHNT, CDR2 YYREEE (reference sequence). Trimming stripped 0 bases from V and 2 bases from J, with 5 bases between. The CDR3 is CASSLDTNYGYTF. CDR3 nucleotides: TGTGCCAGCAGCTTGGACACCAACTATGGCTACACCTTC.

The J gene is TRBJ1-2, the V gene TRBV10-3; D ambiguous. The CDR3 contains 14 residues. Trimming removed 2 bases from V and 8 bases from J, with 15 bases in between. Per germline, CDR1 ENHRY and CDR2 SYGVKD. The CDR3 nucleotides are TGTGCCATCAGTGAGAATAGAAATTTCGTAGGCTACACCTTC. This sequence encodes CAISENRNFVGYTF.

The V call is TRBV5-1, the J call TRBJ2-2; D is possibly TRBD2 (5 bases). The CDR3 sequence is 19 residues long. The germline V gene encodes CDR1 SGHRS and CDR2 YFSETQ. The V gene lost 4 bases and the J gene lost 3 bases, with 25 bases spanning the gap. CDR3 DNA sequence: TGCGCCAGCAGCCCCGACTACTCCCCCGGGTGGCAGGACACCGGGGAGCTGTTTTTT. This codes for CASSPDYSPGWQDTGELFF. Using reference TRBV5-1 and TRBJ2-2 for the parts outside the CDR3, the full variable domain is KAGVTQTPRYLIKTRGQQVTLSCSPISGHRSVSWYQQTPGQGLQFLFEYFSETQRNKGNFPGRFSGRQFSNSRSEMNVSTLELGDSALYLCASSPDYSPGWQDTGELFFGEGSRLTVL.

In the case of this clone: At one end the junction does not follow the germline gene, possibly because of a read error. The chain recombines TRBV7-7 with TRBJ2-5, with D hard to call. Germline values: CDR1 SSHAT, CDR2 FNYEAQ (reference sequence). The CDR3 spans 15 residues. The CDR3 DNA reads TGTGCTAGCAGCTTAGGTCCGAGACGGGAAGAGACCCAGTACTTC. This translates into CASSLGPRREETQYF.

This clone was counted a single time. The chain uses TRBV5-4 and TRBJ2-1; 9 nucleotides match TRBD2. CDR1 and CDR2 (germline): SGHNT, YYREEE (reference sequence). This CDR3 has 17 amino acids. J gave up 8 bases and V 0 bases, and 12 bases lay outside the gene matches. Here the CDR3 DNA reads TGTGCCAGCAGCTTGGGAGTCTGGCGGGAGGGCCCCGATGAGCAGTTCTTC. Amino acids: CASSLGVWREGPDEQFF.

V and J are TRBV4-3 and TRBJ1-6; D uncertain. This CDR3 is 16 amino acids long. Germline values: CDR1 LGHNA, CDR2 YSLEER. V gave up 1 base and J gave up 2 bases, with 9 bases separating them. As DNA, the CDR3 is TGCGCCAGCAGCCAAGGGGGAGTGCCCTATAATTCACCCCTCCACTTT. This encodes CASSQGGVPYNSPLHF.

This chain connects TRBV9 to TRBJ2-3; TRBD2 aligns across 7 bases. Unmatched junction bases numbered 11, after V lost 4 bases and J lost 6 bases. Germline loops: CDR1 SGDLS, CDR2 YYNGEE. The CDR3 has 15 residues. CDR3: CASSPRAGESDTQYF. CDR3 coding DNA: TGTGCCAGCAGCCCCAGGGCGGGAGAATCCGATACGCAGTATTTT.

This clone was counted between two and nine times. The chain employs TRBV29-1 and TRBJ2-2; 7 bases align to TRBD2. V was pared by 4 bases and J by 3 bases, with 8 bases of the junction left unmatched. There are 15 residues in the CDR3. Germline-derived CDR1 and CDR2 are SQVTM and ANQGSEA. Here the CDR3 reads CSVGGGSGYTGELFF. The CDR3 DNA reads TGCAGCGTTGGAGGCGGGAGTGGATACACCGGGGAGCTGTTTTTT.

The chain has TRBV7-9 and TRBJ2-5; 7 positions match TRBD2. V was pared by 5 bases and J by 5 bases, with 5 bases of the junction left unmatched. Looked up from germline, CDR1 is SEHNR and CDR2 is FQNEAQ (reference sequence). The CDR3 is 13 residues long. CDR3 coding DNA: TGTGCCAGCAGCGGAGTCGGGGGGGAGACCCAGTACTTC. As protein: CASSGVGGETQYF.

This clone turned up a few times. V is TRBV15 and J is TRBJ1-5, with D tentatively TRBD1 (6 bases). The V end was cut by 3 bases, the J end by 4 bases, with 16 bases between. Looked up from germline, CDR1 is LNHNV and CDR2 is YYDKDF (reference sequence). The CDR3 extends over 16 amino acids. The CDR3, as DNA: TGTGCCACCAGCAGCCTAAAGACAGGCCCTAATCAGCCCCAGCATTTT. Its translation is CATSSLKTGPNQPQHF.

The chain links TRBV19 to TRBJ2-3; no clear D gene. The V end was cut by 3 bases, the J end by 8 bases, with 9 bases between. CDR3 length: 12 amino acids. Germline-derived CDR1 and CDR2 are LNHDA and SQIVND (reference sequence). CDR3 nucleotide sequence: TGTGCCAGTAGTATCAATAAGCGTACGCAGTATTTT. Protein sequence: CASSINKRTQYF.

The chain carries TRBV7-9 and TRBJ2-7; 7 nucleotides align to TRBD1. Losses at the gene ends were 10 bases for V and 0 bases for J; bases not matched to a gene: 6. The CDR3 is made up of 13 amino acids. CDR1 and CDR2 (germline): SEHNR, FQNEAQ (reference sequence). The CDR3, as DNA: TGTGCCATGGGGGACAGTCGCTCCTACGAGCAGTACTTC. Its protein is CAMGDSRSYEQYF.